This record concerns one T cell receptor (beta chain) sequence. Its antigen is currently unknown. The sample comes from a study of cytomegalovirus exposure and HLA in healthy donors. Findings and limits, study-wide: Cytomegalovirus-associated status was assigned to 164 TCR beta chains.

CDR1 and CDR2 (germline): SGHVS, FQNEAQ. The CDR3 extends over 16 amino acids. The V end lost 0 bases, the J end lost 2 bases, and 10 bases lay between the germline ends. Clones were read by immunoSEQ multiplex PCR, and TCRdb kept only the in-frame ones, dropping some. Altogether 100,000 to 150,000 clones are present, 95% to 97% being singletons, with the ten largest covering 1.5% to 2%. The chain is built from TRBV7-8 and TRBJ2-2; D gene uncertain. The source material was PBMCs. This clonotype was obtained from a man in his late teens or twenties in good health and CMV-seronegative. CDR3 in DNA: TGTGCCAGCAGCTTAGCGAGGCGACCAAACACCGGGGAGCTGTTTTTT. This gives the protein CASSLARRPNTGELFF.